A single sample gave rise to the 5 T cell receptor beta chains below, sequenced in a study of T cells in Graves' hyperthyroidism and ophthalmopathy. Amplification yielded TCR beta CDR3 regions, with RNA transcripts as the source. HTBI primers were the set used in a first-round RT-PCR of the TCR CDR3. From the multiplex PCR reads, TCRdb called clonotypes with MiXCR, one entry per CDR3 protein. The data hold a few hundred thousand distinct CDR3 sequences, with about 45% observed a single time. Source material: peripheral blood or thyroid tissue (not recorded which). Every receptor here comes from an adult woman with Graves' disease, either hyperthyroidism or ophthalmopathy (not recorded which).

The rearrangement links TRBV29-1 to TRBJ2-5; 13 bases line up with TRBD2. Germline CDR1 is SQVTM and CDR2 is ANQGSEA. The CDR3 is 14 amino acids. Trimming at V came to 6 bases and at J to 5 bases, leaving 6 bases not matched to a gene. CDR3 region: CSVPGTSGTETQYF. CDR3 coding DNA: TGCAGCGTCCCTGGGACTAGCGGGACGGAGACCCAGTACTTC.

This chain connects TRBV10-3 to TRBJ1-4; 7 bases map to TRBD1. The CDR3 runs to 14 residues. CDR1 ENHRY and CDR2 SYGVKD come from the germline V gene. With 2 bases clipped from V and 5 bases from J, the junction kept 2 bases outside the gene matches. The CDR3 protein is CAISEDRENEKLFF. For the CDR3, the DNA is TGTGCCATCAGTGAGGACAGGGAGAATGAAAAACTGTTTTTT.

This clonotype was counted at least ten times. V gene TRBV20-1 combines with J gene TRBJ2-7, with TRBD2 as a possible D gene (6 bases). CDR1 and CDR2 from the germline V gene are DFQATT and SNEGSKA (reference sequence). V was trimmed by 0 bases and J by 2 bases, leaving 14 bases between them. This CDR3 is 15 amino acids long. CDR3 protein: CSARDSGLDPYEQYF. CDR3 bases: TGCAGTGCTAGAGATTCGGGACTCGACCCCTACGAGCAGTACTTC.

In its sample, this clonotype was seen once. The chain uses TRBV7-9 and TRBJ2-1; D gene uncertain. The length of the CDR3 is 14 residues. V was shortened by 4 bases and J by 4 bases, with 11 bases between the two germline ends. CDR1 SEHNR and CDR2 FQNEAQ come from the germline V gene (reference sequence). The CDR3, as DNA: TGTGCCAGCAGCTCTTGGGTGGAATACAATGAGCAGTTCTTC. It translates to CASSSWVEYNEQFF. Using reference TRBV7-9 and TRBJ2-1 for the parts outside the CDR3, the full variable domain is DTGVSQNPRHKITKRGQNVTFRCDPISEHNRLYWYRQTLGQGPEFLTYFQNEAQLEKSRLLSDRFSAERPKGSFSTLEIQRTEQGDSAMYLCASSSWVEYNEQFFGPGTRLTVL.

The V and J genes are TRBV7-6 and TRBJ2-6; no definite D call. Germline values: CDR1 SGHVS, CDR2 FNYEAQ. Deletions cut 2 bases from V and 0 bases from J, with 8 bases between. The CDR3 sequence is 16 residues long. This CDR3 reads CASSLRNSSGANVLTF. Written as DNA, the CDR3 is TGTGCCAGCAGCTTACGGAATTCCTCTGGGGCCAACGTCCTGACTTTC.